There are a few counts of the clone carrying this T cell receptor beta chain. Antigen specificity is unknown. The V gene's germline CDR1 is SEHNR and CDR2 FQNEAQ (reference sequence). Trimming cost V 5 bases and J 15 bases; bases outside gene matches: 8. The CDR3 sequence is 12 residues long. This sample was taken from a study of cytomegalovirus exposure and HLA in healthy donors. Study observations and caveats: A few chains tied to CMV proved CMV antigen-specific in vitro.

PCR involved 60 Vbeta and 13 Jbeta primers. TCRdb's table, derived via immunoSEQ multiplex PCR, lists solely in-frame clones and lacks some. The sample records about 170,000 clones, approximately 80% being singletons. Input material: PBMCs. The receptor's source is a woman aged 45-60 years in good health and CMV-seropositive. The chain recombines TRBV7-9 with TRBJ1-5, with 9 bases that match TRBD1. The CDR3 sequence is CASSIDRGRVHF. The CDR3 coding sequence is TGTGCCAGCAGCATCGACAGGGGGAGGGTGCATTTT.